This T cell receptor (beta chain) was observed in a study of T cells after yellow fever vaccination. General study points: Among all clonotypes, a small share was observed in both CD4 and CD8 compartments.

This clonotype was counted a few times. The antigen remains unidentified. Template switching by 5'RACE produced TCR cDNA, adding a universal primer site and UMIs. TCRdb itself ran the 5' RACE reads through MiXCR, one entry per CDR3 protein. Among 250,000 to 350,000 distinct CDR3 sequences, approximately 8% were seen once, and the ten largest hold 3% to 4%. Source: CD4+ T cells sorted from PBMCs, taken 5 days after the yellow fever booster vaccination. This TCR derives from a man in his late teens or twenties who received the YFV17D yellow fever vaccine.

The CDR3 coding sequence is TGTGCCAGCAGCCCCATTCTTAGGACAGGGCTGGGAGAGACCCAGTACTTC. Protein product: CASSPILRTGLGETQYF. The V and J genes are TRBV5-4 and TRBJ2-5, with 8 nucleotides matching TRBD1. The germline gives CDR1 SGHNT, CDR2 YYREEE (reference sequence). V gave up 4 bases and J gave up 4 bases; unmatched junction bases: 15. The CDR3 runs to 17 residues.